This T cell receptor beta chain was retrieved from a study of blood T cell repertoires in COVID-19. Across the whole study: Collection of acute and convalescent COVID-19 samples took place in the United States, Italy and Spain. In each case, the material was cDNA or gDNA derived from T cells, B-cell-depleted T cells, or PBMCs.

This clone was seen more than once but under ten times. The CDR3 is 15 amino acids. Germline values: CDR1 DFQATT, CDR2 SNEGSKA (reference sequence). J was trimmed by 1 base and V by 3 bases; bases with no gene match: 4. Per the original data handling: Nucleated cell counts were estimated from reference gene primer amplification. Using immunoSEQ multiplex PCR, the repertoire was profiled, and TCRdb retains in-frame clones only, with some absent. V and J calls and clone size are as listed in that table; D and trimming were resolved from the DNA. The table has some 97,000 clones, 80% to 95% seen once. The receptor was derived from a man aged 50 to 60 with active COVID-19. Specimen: peripheral blood. The V and J genes are TRBV20-1 and TRBJ1-5, with TRBD1 matching over 9 bases. CDR3: CSASVGTGSNQPQHF. CDR3 nucleotides: TGCAGTGCTAGTGTTGGGACAGGGAGCAATCAGCCCCAGCATTTT.